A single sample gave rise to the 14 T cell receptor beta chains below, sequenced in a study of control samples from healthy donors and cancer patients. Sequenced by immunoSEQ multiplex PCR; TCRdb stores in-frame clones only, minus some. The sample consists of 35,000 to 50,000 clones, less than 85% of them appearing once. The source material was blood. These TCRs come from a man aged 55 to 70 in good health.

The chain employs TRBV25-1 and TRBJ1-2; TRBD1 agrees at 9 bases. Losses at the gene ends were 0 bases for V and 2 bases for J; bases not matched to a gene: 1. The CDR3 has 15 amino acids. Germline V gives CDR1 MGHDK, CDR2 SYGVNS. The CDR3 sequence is CASSEYGQGNYGYTF. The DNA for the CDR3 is TGTGCCAGCAGTGAATATGGACAGGGGAACTATGGCTACACCTTC.

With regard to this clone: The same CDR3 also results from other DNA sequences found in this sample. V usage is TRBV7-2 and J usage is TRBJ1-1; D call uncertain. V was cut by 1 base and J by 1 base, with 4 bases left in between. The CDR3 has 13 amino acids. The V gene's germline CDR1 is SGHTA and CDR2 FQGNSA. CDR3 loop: CASSLGANTEAFF. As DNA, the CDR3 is TGTGCCAGCAGCTTAGGGGCGAACACTGAAGCTTTCTTT.

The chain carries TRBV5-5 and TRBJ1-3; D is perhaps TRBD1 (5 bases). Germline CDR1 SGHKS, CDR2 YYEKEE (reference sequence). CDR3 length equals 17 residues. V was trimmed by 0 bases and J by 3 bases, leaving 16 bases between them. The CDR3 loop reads CASSLANAGPNGNTIYF. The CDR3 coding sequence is TGTGCCAGCAGCTTGGCCAACGCAGGGCCCAATGGAAACACCATATATTTT.

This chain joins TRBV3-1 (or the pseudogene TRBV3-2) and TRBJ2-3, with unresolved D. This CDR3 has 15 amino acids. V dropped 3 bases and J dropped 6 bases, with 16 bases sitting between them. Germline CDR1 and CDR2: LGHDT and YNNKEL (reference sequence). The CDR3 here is CASSQATASVDTQYF. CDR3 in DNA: TGTGCCAGCAGCCAGGCCACCGCCTCGGTGGATACGCAGTATTTT.

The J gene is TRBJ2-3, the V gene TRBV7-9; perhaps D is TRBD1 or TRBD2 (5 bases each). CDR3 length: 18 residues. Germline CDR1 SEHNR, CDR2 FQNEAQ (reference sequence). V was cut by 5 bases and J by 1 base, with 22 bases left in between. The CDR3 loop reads CASSHYGEQAFGTDTQYF. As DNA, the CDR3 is TGTGCCAGCAGCCACTACGGGGAACAGGCTTTTGGCACAGATACGCAGTATTTT.

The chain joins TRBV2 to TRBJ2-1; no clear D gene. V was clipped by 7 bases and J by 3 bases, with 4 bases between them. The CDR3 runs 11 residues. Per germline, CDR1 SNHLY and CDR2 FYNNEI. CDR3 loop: CASKDYNEQFF. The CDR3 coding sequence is TGTGCCAGCAAGGACTACAATGAGCAGTTCTTC.

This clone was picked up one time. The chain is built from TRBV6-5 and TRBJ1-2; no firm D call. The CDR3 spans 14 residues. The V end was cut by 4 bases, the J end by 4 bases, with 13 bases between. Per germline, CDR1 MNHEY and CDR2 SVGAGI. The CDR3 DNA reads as TGTGCCAGCAGTTTGAATGGGTTATCCTATGGCTACACCTTC. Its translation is CASSLNGLSYGYTF.

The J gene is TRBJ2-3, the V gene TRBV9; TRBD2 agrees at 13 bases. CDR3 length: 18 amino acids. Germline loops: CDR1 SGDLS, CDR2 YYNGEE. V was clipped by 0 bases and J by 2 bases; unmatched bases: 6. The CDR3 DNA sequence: TGTGCCAGCAGCGTAGGCCAACTAGCGGGAGGGACCACAGATACGCAGTATTTT. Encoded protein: CASSVGQLAGGTTDTQYF.

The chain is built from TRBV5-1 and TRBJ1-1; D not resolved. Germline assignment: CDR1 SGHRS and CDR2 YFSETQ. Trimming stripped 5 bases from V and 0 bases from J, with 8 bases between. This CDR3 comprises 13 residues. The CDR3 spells CASSPQVNTEAFF. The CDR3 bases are TGCGCCAGCAGTCCTCAGGTGAACACTGAAGCTTTCTTT. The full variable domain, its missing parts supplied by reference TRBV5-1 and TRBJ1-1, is KAGVTQTPRYLIKTRGQQVTLSCSPISGHRSVSWYQQTPGQGLQFLFEYFSETQRNKGNFPGRFSGRQFSNSRSEMNVSTLELGDSALYLCASSPQVNTEAFFGQGTRLTVV.

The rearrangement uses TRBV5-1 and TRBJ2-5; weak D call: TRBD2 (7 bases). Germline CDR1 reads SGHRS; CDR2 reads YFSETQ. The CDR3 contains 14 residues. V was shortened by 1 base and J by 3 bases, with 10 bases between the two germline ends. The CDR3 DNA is TGCGCCAGCAGCTTGAGCGGGGACAAAGAGACCCAGTACTTC. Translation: CASSLSGDKETQYF.

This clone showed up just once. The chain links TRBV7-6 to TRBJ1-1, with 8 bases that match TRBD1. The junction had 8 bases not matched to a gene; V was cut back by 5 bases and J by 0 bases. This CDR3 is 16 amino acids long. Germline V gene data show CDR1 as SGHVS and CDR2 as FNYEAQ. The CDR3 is CASSIDRGHMNTEAFF. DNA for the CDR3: TGTGCCAGCAGCATAGACAGGGGACACATGAACACTGAAGCTTTCTTT.

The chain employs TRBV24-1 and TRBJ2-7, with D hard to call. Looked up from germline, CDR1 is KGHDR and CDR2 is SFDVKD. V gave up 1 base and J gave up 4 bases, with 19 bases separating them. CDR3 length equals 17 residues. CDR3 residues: CATSDLSSALLPYEQYF. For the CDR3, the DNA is TGTGCCACCAGTGATTTATCCAGTGCCCTGCTTCCTTACGAGCAGTACTTC.

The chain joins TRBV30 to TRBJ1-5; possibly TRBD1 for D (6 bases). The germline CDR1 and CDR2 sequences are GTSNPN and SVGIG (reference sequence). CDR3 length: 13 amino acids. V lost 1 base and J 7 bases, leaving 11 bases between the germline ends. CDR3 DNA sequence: TGTGCCTGGAGTGGTCAGGGGTTACAGCCCCAGCATTTT. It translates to CAWSGQGLQPQHF.

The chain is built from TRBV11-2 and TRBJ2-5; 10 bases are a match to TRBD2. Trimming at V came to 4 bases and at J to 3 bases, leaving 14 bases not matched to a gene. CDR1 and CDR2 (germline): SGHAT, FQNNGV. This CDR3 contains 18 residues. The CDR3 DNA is TGTGCCAGCAGCTCCCTGATCCTACTAGCGGGGAACGAAGAGACCCAGTACTTC. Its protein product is CASSSLILLAGNEETQYF.